The T cell receptor beta chain described here comes from a study of OX40 agonist ivuxolimab in advanced cancers. Study at large: At about 81% male, the cohort had a mean age of approximately 60 years, ranging from 23 to 79.

Findings and caveats of the study: Expanded clones belonging to CD8+ T cells outnumbered, on average, those of CD4+. Some of the lowest clonal expansion was seen in partial responders at 0.1-3.0 mg/kg. Normalized T-cell clonal expansion was also low in a subset of nonresponders.

This clone showed up just once. No antigen is known for it. Profiled with immunoSEQ multiplex PCR; TCRdb holds only in-frame clones, not every one. The sample consists of some 64,000 clones, roughly 91% of them appearing once. This sequence was found in an adult with an advanced solid tumor such as melanoma, head and neck, liver or kidney cancer. Sample: CD4+ or CD8+ T cells sorted from blood, taken in a trial of the OX40 agonist ivuxolimab.

CDR3 protein: CASSESKGTRSYEQYF. The CDR3 coding sequence is TGCGCCAGCAGTGAGTCGAAAGGGACCCGATCCTACGAGCAGTACTTC. The V gene is TRBV10-1, the J gene TRBJ2-7, with D possibly being TRBD1 or TRBD2 (5 bases each). The V end lost 0 bases, the J end lost 1 base, and 13 bases lay between the germline ends. Germline assignment: CDR1 WNHNN and CDR2 SYGVQD (reference sequence). The CDR3 has 16 residues.